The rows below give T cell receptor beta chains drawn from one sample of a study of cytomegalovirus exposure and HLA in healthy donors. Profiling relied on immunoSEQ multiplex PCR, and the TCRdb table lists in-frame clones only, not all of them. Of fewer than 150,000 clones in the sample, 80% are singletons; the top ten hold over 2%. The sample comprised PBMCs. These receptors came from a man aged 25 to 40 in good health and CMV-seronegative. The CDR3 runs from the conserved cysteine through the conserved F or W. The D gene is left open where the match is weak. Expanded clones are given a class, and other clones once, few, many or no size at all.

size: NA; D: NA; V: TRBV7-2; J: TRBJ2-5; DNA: TGTGCCAGCAGCAAATTCGGGAAACTCCAAGAGACCCAGTACTTC; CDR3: CASSKFGKLQETQYF
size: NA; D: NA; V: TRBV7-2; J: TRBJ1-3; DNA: TGTGCCAGCAGCTTAGAGGGACATACGAGCTCTGGAAACACCATATATTTT; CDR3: CASSLEGHTSSGNTIYF
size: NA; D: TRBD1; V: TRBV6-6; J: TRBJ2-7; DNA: TGTGCCAGCAGTTACTCGGCAGGGGGTTACGAGCAGTACTTC; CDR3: CASSYSAGGYEQYF
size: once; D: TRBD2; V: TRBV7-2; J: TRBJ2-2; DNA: TGTGCCAGCAGCTCCCACAGCGGGAGTGGGACCGGGGAGCTGTTTTTT; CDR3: CASSSHSGSGTGELFF
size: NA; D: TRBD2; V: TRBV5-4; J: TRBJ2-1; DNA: TGTGCCAGCAGCTTGTGGACTAGCGGACTATACAATGAGCAGTTCTTC; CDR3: CASSLWTSGLYNEQFF
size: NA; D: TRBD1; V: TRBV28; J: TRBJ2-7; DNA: TGTGCCAGCAGCTCTCGTAACCGGGACAGCTCCTACGAGCAGTACTTC; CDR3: CASSSRNRDSSYEQYF
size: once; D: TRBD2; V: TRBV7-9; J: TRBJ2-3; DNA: TGTGCCAGCACCCAACCGGGCCGGACTAGCGAGAGCACAGATACGCAGTATTTT; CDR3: CASTQPGRTSESTDTQYF
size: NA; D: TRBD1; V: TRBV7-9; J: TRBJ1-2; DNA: TGTGCCAGCAGCTTAGCGGGACAGGGGGCAGGAGGCTACACCTTC; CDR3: CASSLAGQGAGGYTF
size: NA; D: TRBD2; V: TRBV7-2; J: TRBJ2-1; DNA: TGTGCCAGCAGCTCAATTGGGGGGGGAGGGGTTGAGCAGTTCTTC; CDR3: CASSSIGGGGVEQFF
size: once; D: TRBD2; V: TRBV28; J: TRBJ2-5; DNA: TGTGCCAGCAGTTTAATAGCGGGAGAAGAGACCCAGTACTTC; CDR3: CASSLIAGEETQYF
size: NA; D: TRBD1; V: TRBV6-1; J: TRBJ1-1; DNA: TGTGCCAGCAGTTCCTCCAGGGGGCAAGCTTTCTTT; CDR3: CASSSSRGQAFF
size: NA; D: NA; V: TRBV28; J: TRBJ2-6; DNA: TGTGCCAGCAGTTCCAGGGTTTACGTCCTGACTTTC; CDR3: CASSSRVYVLTF
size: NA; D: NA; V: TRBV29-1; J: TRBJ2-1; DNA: TGCAGCGTTGGTATTAGCTCCTACAATGAGCAGTTCTTC; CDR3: CSVGISSYNEQFF
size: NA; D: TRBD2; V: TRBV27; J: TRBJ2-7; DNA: TGTGCCAGCAGAATAGCGGGAGGGCCGGTAGGCGAGCAGTACTTC; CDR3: CASRIAGGPVGEQYF
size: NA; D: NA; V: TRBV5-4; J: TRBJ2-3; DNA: TGTGCCAGCAGCTTCTTTATGGATACGCAGTATTTT; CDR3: CASSFFMDTQYF
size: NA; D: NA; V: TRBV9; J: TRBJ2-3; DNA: TGTGCCAGCAGCGTAGATCTAGCTCAAGCAGATACGCAGTATTTT; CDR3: CASSVDLAQADTQYF
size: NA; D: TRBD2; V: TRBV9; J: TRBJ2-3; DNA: TGTGCCAGCAGCGTAGAACTAGCGGGAGAGATGTCTAGCACAGATACGCAGTATTTT; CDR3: CASSVELAGEMSSTDTQYF
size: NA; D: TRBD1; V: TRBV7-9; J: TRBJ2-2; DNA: TGTGCCAGCAGCTTCGCAGGGGGTGCCGGGGAGCTGTTTTTT; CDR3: CASSFAGGAGELFF
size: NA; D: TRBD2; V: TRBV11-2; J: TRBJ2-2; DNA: TGTGCCAGCAGCCGGGAGGGGGCGAACACCGGGGAGCTGTTTTTT; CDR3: CASSREGANTGELFF
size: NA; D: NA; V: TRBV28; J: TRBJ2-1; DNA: TGTGCCAGCAGTTCCCTATCAGGGGCCATTTACAATGAGCAGTTCTTC; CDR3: CASSSLSGAIYNEQFF
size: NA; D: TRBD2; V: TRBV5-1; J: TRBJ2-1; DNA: TGCGCCAGCAGCTTGGTGGCAGCGGGAGAATGGAATTTCTTC; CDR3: CASSLVAAGEWNFF
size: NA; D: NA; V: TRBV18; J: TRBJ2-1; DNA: TGTGCCAGCTCACCACAGGGATCGGGGGTTATCTTC; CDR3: CASSPQGSGVIF
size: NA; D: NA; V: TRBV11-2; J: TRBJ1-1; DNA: TGTGCCAGCAGCTTTTCGGGGGGGAAGGCTTTCTTT; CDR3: CASSFSGGKAFF
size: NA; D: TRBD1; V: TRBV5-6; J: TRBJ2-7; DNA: TGTGCCAGCACAAATACCGGGACAGGGCTCTATAACTCGAGGGAGCAGTACTTC; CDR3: CASTNTGTGLYNSREQYF